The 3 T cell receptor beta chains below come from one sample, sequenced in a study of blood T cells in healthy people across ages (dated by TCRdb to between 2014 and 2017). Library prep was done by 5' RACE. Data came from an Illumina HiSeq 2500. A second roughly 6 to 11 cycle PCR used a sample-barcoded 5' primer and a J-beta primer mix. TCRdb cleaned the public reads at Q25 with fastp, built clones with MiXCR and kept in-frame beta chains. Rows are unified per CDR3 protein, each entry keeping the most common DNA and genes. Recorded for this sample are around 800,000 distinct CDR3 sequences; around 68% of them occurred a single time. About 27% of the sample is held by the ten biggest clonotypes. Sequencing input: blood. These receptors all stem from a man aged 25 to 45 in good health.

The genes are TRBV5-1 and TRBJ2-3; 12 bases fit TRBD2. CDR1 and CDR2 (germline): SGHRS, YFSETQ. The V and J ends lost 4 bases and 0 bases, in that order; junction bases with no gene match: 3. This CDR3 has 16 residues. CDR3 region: CASSTGLAGSTDTQYF. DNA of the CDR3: TGCGCCAGCAGCACCGGACTAGCGGGGAGCACAGATACGCAGTATTTT.

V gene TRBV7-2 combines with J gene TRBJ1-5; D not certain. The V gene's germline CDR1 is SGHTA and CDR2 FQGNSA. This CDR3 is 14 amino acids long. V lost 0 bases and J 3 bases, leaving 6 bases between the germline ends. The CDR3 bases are TGTGCCAGCAGCTTAGCAGGCCCCAATCAGCCCCAGCATTTT. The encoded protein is CASSLAGPNQPQHF.

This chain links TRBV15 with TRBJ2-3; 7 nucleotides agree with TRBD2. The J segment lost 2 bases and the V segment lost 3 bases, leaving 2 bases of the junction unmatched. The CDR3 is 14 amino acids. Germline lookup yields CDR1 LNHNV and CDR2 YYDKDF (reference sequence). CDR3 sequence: CATSRGGDTDTQYF. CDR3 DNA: TGTGCCACCAGCAGGGGAGGGGACACAGATACGCAGTATTTT.